Listed here are 18 T cell receptor beta chains from one sample, sequenced in a study of T cell responses to AZD1222 COVID-19 vaccine. TCRdb's table, derived via immunoSEQ multiplex PCR, lists solely in-frame clones and lacks some. This table has 140,000 to 150,000 clones, roughly 92% appearing once. The starting material was peripheral blood, obtained on day 0 of AZD1222 vaccination. These receptor sequences come from an adult in good health.

This rearrangement joins TRBV2 to TRBJ2-3, with a possible D match to TRBD2 (6 bases). Germline-derived CDR1 and CDR2 are SNHLY and FYNNEI. Deletions cut 0 bases from V and 6 bases from J, with 16 bases between. The CDR3 is 16 residues long. CDR3 in amino acids: CASSEAPRDAGDTQYF. Written as DNA, the CDR3 is TGTGCCAGCAGTGAAGCCCCCCGGGACGCGGGGGATACGCAGTATTTT.

The chain couples TRBV19 to TRBJ2-1; 7 bases match TRBD1. The CDR3 consists of 18 residues. The ends lost 6 bases at V and 0 bases at J; junction bases unmatched: 14. Germline values: CDR1 LNHDA, CDR2 SQIVND (reference sequence). DNA of the CDR3: TGTGCCAGTAGCAGAGGTCAGACAGGGCCCCGCTCCTACAATGAGCAGTTCTTC. Its translation: CASSRGQTGPRSYNEQFF. The full variable domain, completed using reference TRBV19 and TRBJ2-1, is DGGITQSPKYLFRKEGQNVTLSCEQNLNHDAMYWYRQDPGQGLRLIYYSQIVNDFQKGDIAEGYSVSREKKESFPLTVTSAQKNPTAFYLCASSRGQTGPRSYNEQFFGPGTRLTVL.

The V and J genes are TRBV24-1 and TRBJ2-3, with 9 bases that match TRBD2. The ends lost 9 bases at V and 7 bases at J; junction bases unmatched: 4. Germline V gene data show CDR1 as KGHDR and CDR2 as SFDVKD. The CDR3 spans 12 residues. Written as DNA, the CDR3 is TGTGCCACCGCCGCGGGGGGGAATACGCAGTATTTT. Translating gives CATAAGGNTQYF.

The rearrangement links TRBV4-1 to TRBJ2-7; D possibly uses TRBD1 or TRBD2 (6 bases each). CDR1 and CDR2 from the germline V gene are MGHRA and YSYEKL. V shed 2 bases and J shed 2 bases, with 22 bases lying between them. The CDR3 is made up of 18 amino acids. The CDR3 here is CASSQFPRRGHSTYEQYF. CDR3 bases: TGCGCCAGCAGCCAATTTCCGCGACGGGGGCACTCGACCTACGAGCAGTACTTC.

J is TRBJ2-2 and V is TRBV5-1; either TRBD1 or TRBD2 may supply D (5 bases each). The CDR3 is 16 residues long. Trimming removed 3 bases from V and 1 base from J, with 13 bases in between. Germline loops: CDR1 SGHRS, CDR2 YFSETQ. CDR3 region: CASSSGGEVNTGELFF. CDR3 coding DNA: TGCGCCAGCAGCTCTGGGGGAGAGGTGAACACCGGGGAGCTGTTTTTT.

V gene TRBV11-1 combines with J gene TRBJ2-7, with no clear D. Germline CDR1 and CDR2: SGHAT and FQDESV (reference sequence). CDR3 size: 13 residues. Trimming took off 0 bases at V and 3 bases at J, with 6 bases between the two ends. Here the CDR3 DNA reads TGTGCCAGCAGCTTAGCCCCCAACTACGAGCAGTACTTC. This gives the protein CASSLAPNYEQYF.

This chain connects TRBV5-4 to TRBJ2-3, with 9 bases identical to TRBD1. Germline-derived CDR1 and CDR2 are SGHNT and YYREEE (reference sequence). The CDR3 covers 13 residues. Unmatched junction bases numbered 2, after V lost 4 bases and J lost 5 bases. CDR3 in amino acids: CASSRDREDTQYF. In nucleotides, the CDR3 is TGTGCCAGCAGCCGGGACAGGGAAGATACGCAGTATTTT.

The rearrangement links TRBV5-1 to TRBJ1-1; 9 bases fit TRBD1. V dropped 6 bases and J dropped 5; count of bases not matched to a gene: 5. The germline CDR1 and CDR2 sequences are SGHRS and YFSETQ. CDR3 length: 13 amino acids. DNA for the CDR3: TGCGCCAGCACCGTGACAGGGGGGACTGAAGCTTTCTTT. This gives the protein CASTVTGGTEAFF.

V is TRBV3-1 (or the pseudogene TRBV3-2) and J is TRBJ2-1, with D possibly matching TRBD2 (5 bases). The CDR3 has 16 amino acids. Trimming shortened V by 4 bases and J by 0 bases, and 13 bases separated the two germline ends. Germline CDR1 and CDR2: LGHDT and YNNKEL (reference sequence). In DNA, the CDR3 is TGTGCCAGCAGCCCTCGACTTGCGGGCTCCTACAATGAGCAGTTCTTC. Its protein product is CASSPRLAGSYNEQFF.

The CDR3 sequence is CASSSLGEGRNEQFF. CDR3 nucleotide sequence: TGTGCCAGCAGCTCCCTGGGGGAGGGCAGAAATGAGCAGTTCTTC. This rearrangement joins TRBV11-3 to TRBJ2-1; 7 bases map to TRBD2. Germline CDR1 reads SGHNT; CDR2 reads YENEEA. Unmatched junction bases numbered 10, after V lost 4 bases and J lost 7 bases. The CDR3 is 15 residues long.

The chain is built from TRBV6-2 or TRBV6-3 and TRBJ2-7; no reliable D call. Germline CDR1 reads MNHEY; CDR2 reads SVGEGT. This CDR3 is built from 12 residues. Trimming pared 5 bases from V and 0 bases from J, leaving 5 bases between. The CDR3 bases are TGTGCCAGCAGTCACGGCTCCTACGAGCAGTACTTC. Its protein is CASSHGSYEQYF.

The chain combines TRBV27 with TRBJ1-1, with 7 bases identical to TRBD1. Unmatched junction bases numbered 12, after V lost 5 bases and J lost 0 bases. CDR3 size: 17 residues. Germline V gene lookup returns CDR1 MNHEY and CDR2 SMNVEV (reference sequence). This CDR3 is CASSLNPGTAMNTEAFF. CDR3 sequence (DNA): TGTGCCAGCAGTCTGAATCCCGGGACAGCGATGAACACTGAAGCTTTCTTT.

The J gene is TRBJ1-3, the V gene TRBV18; D may be TRBD1 (5 bases). Germline-derived CDR1 and CDR2 are KGHSH and LQKENI. There are 16 residues in the CDR3. Trimming removed 0 bases from V and 4 bases from J, with 13 bases in between. The CDR3 protein is CASSPPVGGLGNTIYF. DNA of the CDR3: TGTGCCAGCTCACCACCTGTCGGGGGATTAGGAAACACCATATATTTT.

The V and J genes are TRBV19 and TRBJ1-1; D gene uncertain. Germline V gene sequence: CDR1 LNHDA, CDR2 SQIVND (reference sequence). This CDR3 spans 12 amino acids. V was clipped by 5 bases and J by 6 bases, with 10 bases between them. The CDR3 bases are TGTGCCAGTAGTCTGGGCTGGGCTGAAGCTTTCTTT. Translation: CASSLGWAEAFF. The complete variable domain, with remaining parts taken from reference TRBV19 and TRBJ1-1, reads DGGITQSPKYLFRKEGQNVTLSCEQNLNHDAMYWYRQDPGQGLRLIYYSQIVNDFQKGDIAEGYSVSREKKESFPLTVTSAQKNPTAFYLCASSLGWAEAFFGQGTRLTVV.

This clone appeared once. This chain uses TRBV5-4 with TRBJ2-7; 8 nucleotides agree with TRBD2. This CDR3 is built from 15 residues. V was clipped by 0 bases and J by 7 bases; unmatched bases: 9. Germline values: CDR1 SGHNT, CDR2 YYREEE (reference sequence). The CDR3 DNA reads as TGTGCCAGCAGCTTGGATGGGGCCATAGCGGGAGAGCAGTACTTC. It specifies CASSLDGAIAGEQYF.

This clone was seen a few times. This chain joins TRBV5-4 and TRBJ1-4; perhaps TRBD1 as D (6 bases). The CDR3 is 15 amino acids. The ends were cut back, 1 base at V and 0 bases at J, with 7 bases in the middle. Germline V lookup: CDR1 SGHNT, CDR2 YYREEE (reference sequence). Written as DNA, the CDR3 is TGTGCCAGCAGCTTGAAGGGGGCAACTAATGAAAAACTGTTTTTT. As protein: CASSLKGATNEKLFF.

The rearrangement joins TRBV2 to TRBJ2-1, with TRBD2 matching over 12 bases. Germline V gene sequence: CDR1 SNHLY, CDR2 FYNNEI. The CDR3 sequence is 14 residues long. The ends lost 4 bases at V and 8 bases at J; junction bases unmatched: 3. This chain's CDR3 is CASSASGRAHEQFF. In DNA, the CDR3 is TGTGCCAGCAGTGCTAGCGGGAGGGCCCATGAGCAGTTCTTC.

The chain joins TRBV2 to TRBJ2-7; D might be TRBD2 (5 bases). Trimming left V 2 bases short and J 3 bases short, with 14 bases between. The CDR3 loop spans 15 amino acids. Germline V CDR1 and CDR2: SNHLY, FYNNEI. The CDR3 here is CASSEMSPGVYEQYF. As DNA, the CDR3 is TGTGCCAGCAGTGAAATGTCCCCCGGGGTCTACGAGCAGTACTTC.